The 31 T cell receptor beta chains given below trace back to one sample, sequenced in a study of tumor-infiltrating lymphocytes in primary liver carcinoma. Using a constant-region primer together with ProtoScript II reverse transcriptase, TCR beta cDNA was made from 500 ng of total RNA. It was through three nested multiplex PCR rounds of slightly modified ARM-PCR that TCR beta libraries arose. The two initial PCR rounds, nine to eleven cycles each, used TRBV1-TRBV30 forward and C-beta reverse primers. TCRdb independently ran MiXCR on the multiplex PCR reads; one entry per CDR3 protein. The sample consists of 100,000 or so distinct CDR3 sequences, 55% to 80% of them appearing once. DNA and RNA were both co-extracted from 20-30 mg of bulk tissue that had not been sorted. Material for sequencing was liver tumor tissue from sampling region 2. Described subset: tumor region T2, inferior pole. These receptor sequences come from a woman aged 55-70 years with primary liver carcinoma and hepatitis B virus infection.

Details on this clonotype: An end of the junction differs from the germline gene, which may be a read error. V and J are TRBV11-2 and TRBJ2-5, with D possibly TRBD2 on 7 matching bases. The germline CDR1 and CDR2 sequences are SGHAT and FQNNGV. The CDR3 loop spans 16 amino acids. The CDR3 loop is CAGSSPRGGFQETQYF. DNA for the CDR3: TGTGCCGGCAGCTCACCAAGGGGGGGCTTCCAAGAGACCCAGTACTTC.

Regarding this clonotype: The junction departs from germline at one end; a sequencing error may be responsible. The chain combines TRBV28 with TRBJ1-4; D not certain. The length of the CDR3 is 15 residues. From germline, CDR1 is MDHEN and CDR2 SYDVKM. In DNA form, the CDR3 reads TGTTCCAGCAGCTCCCCAATAACAACTAATGAAAAACTGTTTTTT. Amino acid sequence: CSSSSPITTNEKLFF.

A single count supports this clonotype. A single base separates this from a much larger clone, so it may be a read error. This rearrangement joins TRBV5-1 to TRBJ2-2, with unresolved D. Germline V gives CDR1 SGHRS, CDR2 YFSETQ. The V end lost 1 base, the J end lost 9 bases, and 19 bases lay between the germline ends. This CDR3 region has 16 residues. CDR3 sequence (DNA): TGCGCCAGCAGCTTGAGGACCTCCCGAGGTCACTGGGAGCTGTTTTTT. Translated, it gives CASSLRTSRGHWELFF. Drawing the rest from reference TRBV5-1 and TRBJ2-2, the complete variable domain is KAGVTQTPRYLIKTRGQQVTLSCSPISGHRSVSWYQQTPGQGLQFLFEYFSETQRNKGNFPGRFSGRQFSNSRSEMNVSTLELGDSALYLCASSLRTSRGHWELFFGEGSRLTVL.

J is TRBJ1-2 and V is TRBV14, with 9 bases lining up with TRBD1. The CDR3 totals 17 residues. Trimming removed 5 bases from V and 4 bases from J; junction bases left unmatched: 14. CDR1 is SGHDN, CDR2 FVKESK, per germline. The CDR3 DNA is TGTGCCAGCAGCTCACGGACAGGGGTGACAAACGGCTATGGCTACACCTTC. This sequence encodes CASSSRTGVTNGYGYTF.

This clonotype has only a few counts. No conserved phenylalanine or tryptophan ends this CDR3, so it is likely a read error. The chain employs TRBV13 and TRBJ2-7, with 12 nucleotides matching TRBD2. The CDR3 covers 15 residues. V lost 5 bases to trimming and J lost 3 bases; unmatched junction nucleotides: 5. Germline values: CDR1 PRHDT, CDR2 FYEKMQ (reference sequence). The CDR3 DNA sequence: TGTGCCAGCAGCCCGGGACTAGCGGGCTTCTACGAGCAGTACTCC. Protein product: CASSPGLAGFYEQYS.

This clonotype has just one count. One end of the junction fails to match germline, which may point to a read error. This chain links TRBV6-2 or TRBV6-3 with TRBJ2-5; weak D call: TRBD1 (5 bases). The germline gives CDR1 MNHEY, CDR2 SVGEGT. The CDR3 length is 13 residues. CDR3 sequence: CSSNRLVEETQYF. The CDR3 DNA reads as TGTTCCAGCAACAGGCTAGTGGAAGAGACCCAGTACTTC.

With respect to this clonotype: A much larger clonotype is one base distant, so this may be a read error. The chain uses TRBV28 and TRBJ2-5, with 12 bases identical to TRBD1. The CDR3 runs 16 residues. Germline V gene data show CDR1 as MDHEN and CDR2 as SYDVKM. The CDR3: CAGRTPGQGARETQYF. CDR3 nucleotides: TGTGCCGGCAGAACTCCGGGACAGGGGGCGAGGGAGACCCAGTACTTC. The full variable domain, with the rest looked up from reference TRBV28 and TRBJ2-5, is DVKVTQSSRYLVKRTGEKVFLECVQDMDHENMFWYRQDPGLGLRLIYFSYDVKMKEKGDIPEGYSVSREKKERFSLILESASTNQTSMYLCAGRTPGQGARETQYFGPGTRLLVL.

Worth noting for this clonotype: An end of the junction differs from the germline gene, which may be a read error. The rearrangement uses TRBV4-1 and TRBJ2-5; 10 positions agree with TRBD2. The CDR3 covers 16 residues. Germline V gene lookup returns CDR1 MGHRA and CDR2 YSYEKL. The CDR3 nucleotides are TGCGCTAGCAGCCAAGATAGGACTAGCGGTGGGGAGACCCAGTACTTC. This sequence encodes CASSQDRTSGGETQYF.

The chain combines TRBV4-1 with TRBJ2-4; 8 positions match TRBD1. Per germline, CDR1 MGHRA and CDR2 YSYEKL. This CDR3 has 18 residues. V gave up 3 bases and J gave up 6 bases; unmatched junction bases: 16. The DNA for the CDR3 is TGCGCCAGCAGCCATCCCGGACAAGGGTCAGGGGGCATAAACATTCAGTACTTC. This codes for CASSHPGQGSGGINIQYF.

This clonotype appeared a few times. CDR3 nucleotide sequence: TGTGCCAGCAGCACAGGCTTTCCGGATTCACCCCTCCACTTT. Translated, it gives CASSTGFPDSPLHF. The chain is built from TRBV7-3 and TRBJ1-6; D is possibly TRBD1 (5 bases). This CDR3 contains 14 residues. Trimming pared 5 bases from V and 8 bases from J, leaving 13 bases between. Germline V lookup: CDR1 SGHTA, CDR2 FQGTGA. Full variable domain (rest looked up from reference TRBV7-3 and TRBJ1-6): GAGVSQTPSNKVTEKGKYVELRCDPISGHTALYWYRQSLGQGPEFLIYFQGTGAADDSGLPNDRFFAVRPEGSVSTLKIQRTERGDSAVYLCASSTGFPDSPLHFGNGTRLTVT.

The V and J genes are TRBV20-1 and TRBJ2-7; tentatively, D is TRBD1 (5 bases). The germline V gene has CDR1 DFQATT and CDR2 SNEGSKA (reference sequence). CDR3 length: 13 residues. V lost 1 base, J lost 6 bases, and 13 bases lay in between. CDR3 nucleotides: TGCAGTGCTAGAGCAGGGCAGGTGGTCGAGCAGTACTTC. Translating gives CSARAGQVVEQYF.

Only a few counts were recorded for this clonotype. A much larger clone lies a single base off, so this may be a read error. The rearrangement uses TRBV29-1 and TRBJ2-5, with D possibly TRBD1 on 6 matching bases. CDR1 is SQVTM and CDR2 is ANQGSEA in the germline V gene. Trimming shortened V by 6 bases and J by 1 base, and 9 bases separated the two germline ends. The CDR3 length is 12 residues. DNA of the CDR3: TGCAGCGTAGCGGACAGCCAAGAGACCCAGTACTTC. It translates to CSVADSQETQYF.

This clonotype has more than one count but fewer than ten. CDR3 protein: CASSSETPSYEQYF. The CDR3 DNA follows: TGCGCCAGCAGCTCAGAGACACCCTCCTACGAGCAGTACTTC. The gene calls are TRBV5-1 and TRBJ2-7; D is undetermined. Germline V gene sequence: CDR1 SGHRS, CDR2 YFSETQ. The CDR3 runs to 14 residues. Deletions cut 3 bases from V and 0 bases from J, with 10 bases between.

This clonotype was counted once. A much larger clone lies a single base off, so this may be a read error. This sequence joins TRBV13 and TRBJ2-2, with 9 bases aligning to TRBD2. Germline CDR1 PRHDT, CDR2 FYEKMQ (reference sequence). This CDR3 is 15 amino acids long. Written as DNA, the CDR3 is TGTGGCAGCAGCTTCGGGACTAGCCCCGGCGGGGAGCTGTTTTTT. Protein sequence: CGSSFGTSPGGELFF.

Details on this clonotype: At one boundary the junction diverges from the germline segment, which might be a read error. The gene calls are TRBV11-2 and TRBJ2-7, with 14 positions matching TRBD2. There are 18 residues in the CDR3. Looked up from germline, CDR1 is SGHAT and CDR2 is FQNNGV. CDR3 residues: CASSLALRWTSGRIEQYF. The CDR3 bases are TGCGCCAGCAGCTTAGCCCTAAGGTGGACTAGCGGGAGGATCGAGCAGTACTTC.

The sample holds a few counts of this clonotype. This sequence joins TRBV2 and TRBJ2-5; a weak D match, TRBD1 (5 bases). The CDR3 is 13 amino acids. Per the germline V gene, CDR1 is SNHLY and CDR2 is FYNNEI. V was clipped by 8 bases and J by 2 bases, with 12 bases between them. The CDR3 DNA is TGTGCCAGCTGCTACAGGCCTCAAGAGACCCAGTACTTC. Translating gives CASCYRPQETQYF.

Remarks on this clonotype: Germline and junction disagree at one end, which may indicate a read error. V gene TRBV6-6 combines with J gene TRBJ1-1; tentatively, D is TRBD1 (6 bases). Germline V gene data show CDR1 as MNHNY and CDR2 as SVGAGI (reference sequence). The CDR3 extends over 13 amino acids. The DNA for the CDR3 is TGTGCCAGCAGCGAGGAGGGGGACACTGAAGTTTTCTTT. It codes for CASSEEGDTEVFF.

Turning to this clonotype: The CDR3 does not close with the conserved phenylalanine or tryptophan, likely indicating a read error. The chain has TRBV12-3 or TRBV12-4 and TRBJ1-6; D uncertain. CDR3 length equals 12 residues. Trimming took off 5 bases at V and 9 bases at J, with 8 bases between the two ends. In nucleotides, the CDR3 is TGTGCCAGCAGTCACCGTACTTCACCCCTCCACATT. Encoded protein: CASSHRTSPLHI.

This clonotype was detected once. Sequence at one end of the junction differs from germline and may be a read error. This rearrangement joins TRBV6-1 to TRBJ2-6, with a possible D match to TRBD1 (5 bases). The CDR3 runs to 15 residues. CDR1 is MNHNS and CDR2 is SASEGT in the germline V gene. The CDR3 coding sequence is TGTACCAGCAGTGAAGGCTTCTCTGGGGCCAACGTCCTGAGTTTC. This encodes CTSSEGFSGANVLSF.

A word on this clonotype: This may be a read error: a much more frequent sequence differs by one nucleotide. The chain links TRBV10-3 to TRBJ2-1; D gene unclear. Germline lookup yields CDR1 ENHRY and CDR2 SYGVKD. The CDR3 runs 12 residues. The CDR3 loop reads CAISRTLNERFF. CDR3 bases: TGTGCCATCAGTCGGACCCTCAATGAGCGGTTCTTC.

This clonotype was detected only a few times. This may stem from a read error, because a much larger clone lies one nucleotide away. The V gene is TRBV29-1, the J gene TRBJ2-1, with 8 bases lining up with TRBD2. Looked up from germline, CDR1 is SQVTM and CDR2 is ANQGSEA. The CDR3 extends over 15 amino acids. CDR3 loop: CSVFSPGLGWNEQLF. The CDR3 region has the DNA TGCAGCGTTTTTTCCCCGGGACTAGGATGGAATGAGCAGCTCTTC.

This clonotype was detected only once. The junction shows a germline mismatch at one end, possibly a read error. CDR3 protein: CANTEIPYNEQFF. The CDR3 bases are TGTGCCAACACCGAAATTCCCTACAACGAGCAGTTCTTC. The V and J genes are TRBV28 and TRBJ2-1; unclear D gene. This CDR3 has 13 residues. Germline CDR1 reads MDHEN; CDR2 reads SYDVKM.

V and J are TRBV11-3 and TRBJ2-1; 10 bases are a match to TRBD2. V was pared by 1 base and J by 7 bases, with 4 bases of the junction left unmatched. The germline V gene encodes CDR1 SGHNT and CDR2 YENEEA. The CDR3 sequence is 15 residues long. This CDR3 is CASSLGSSGRNEQFF. The DNA for the CDR3 is TGTGCCAGCAGCTTAGGATCTAGCGGGAGAAATGAGCAGTTCTTC.

The J gene is TRBJ2-1, the V gene TRBV28, with TRBD2 as a possible D gene (6 bases). The CDR3 runs 13 residues. V lost 2 bases to trimming and J lost 13 bases, with 15 bases between them. Per the germline V gene, CDR1 is MDHEN and CDR2 is SYDVKM. The CDR3 reads CASSLPGSGDQFF. CDR3 bases: TGTGCCAGCAGTTTACCCGGGTCGGGGGATCAGTTCTTC.

Concerning this clonotype: A much larger clone lies a single base off, so this may be a read error. This sequence joins TRBV28 and TRBJ2-2; D unclear. The V end lost 4 bases, the J end lost 10 bases, and 13 bases lay between the germline ends. The CDR3 spans 13 residues. The germline CDR1 and CDR2 sequences are MDHEN and SYDVKM. The CDR3 protein is CASSSPHMAELFF. DNA for the CDR3: TGTGCCAGCAGTTCCCCCCACATGGCGGAGCTGTTTTTT.

This clonotype has at least ten counts. The rearrangement links TRBV11-1 to TRBJ1-5; perhaps TRBD1 as D (5 bases). The germline V gene has CDR1 SGHAT and CDR2 FQDESV (reference sequence). This CDR3 region has 13 residues. Trimming left V 5 bases short and J 3 bases short, with 8 bases between. As DNA, the CDR3 is TGTGCCAGCAGCCGGGACCCCAATCAGCCCCAGCATTTT. Residues: CASSRDPNQPQHF.

This clonotype was observed once. CDR3 coding DNA: TGCAGCGTGGGGAAGTCATGTACCAGCACAGATACGCAGTATTTT. Translating gives CSVGKSCTSTDTQYF. This sequence joins TRBV29-1 and TRBJ2-3; D uncertain. This CDR3 comprises 15 residues. Trimming cost V 6 bases and J 0 bases, with 16 bases left between them. Looked up from germline, CDR1 is SQVTM and CDR2 is ANQGSEA.

This clonotype was counted between two and nine times. The chain uses TRBV2 and TRBJ2-5, with D possibly TRBD2 on 5 matching bases. CDR3 length: 11 residues. Between the trimmed V and J ends, which lost 7 bases and 3 bases, there was a span of 6 bases. Germline CDR1 reads SNHLY; CDR2 reads FYNNEI. The CDR3 DNA follows: TGTGCCAGCATGCGGGAAGAGACCCAGTACTTC. Protein: CASMREETQYF. The variable domain in full, completed from reference TRBV2 and TRBJ2-5, reads EPEVTQTPSHQVTQMGQEVILRCVPISNHLYFYWYRQILGQKVEFLVSFYNNEISEKSEIFDDQFSVERPDGSNFTLKIRSTKLEDSAMYFCASMREETQYFGPGTRLLVL.

In its sample, this clonotype was seen many times. The rearrangement links TRBV30 to TRBJ2-2; 7 nucleotides line up with TRBD1. The CDR3 covers 15 residues. Germline CDR1 and CDR2: GTSNPN and SVGIG (reference sequence). Trimming took 6 bases from V and 1 from J; bases not matched to a gene: 8. The CDR3 here is CACQTGARNTGELFF. Here the CDR3 DNA reads TGTGCCTGCCAAACAGGGGCGAGGAACACCGGGGAGCTGTTTTTT.

V usage is TRBV15 and J usage is TRBJ2-1; D might be TRBD2 (7 bases). Trimming took off 1 base at V and 6 bases at J, with 13 bases between the two ends. Germline V CDR1 and CDR2: LNHNV, YYDKDF (reference sequence). This CDR3 contains 15 residues. The CDR3 here is CATSRGGRGPNEQFF. CDR3 sequence (DNA): TGTGCCACCAGCAGAGGCGGGCGGGGGCCCAATGAGCAGTTCTTC.

Concerning this clonotype itself: Here the CDR3 omits its conserved ending phenylalanine or tryptophan, so a read error is the likely source. No DNA is shown, since the ends of the CDR3 on it are uncertain; the CDR3 is the one TCRdb lists. The chain links TRBV24-1 to TRBJ2-1; the table's D call, TRBD2, has no DNA check behind it. Germline V gives CDR1 KGHDR, CDR2 SFDVKD. The CDR3 contains 14 residues when both ends are counted. CDR3 amino acids: CATQPAGEGNERFS.